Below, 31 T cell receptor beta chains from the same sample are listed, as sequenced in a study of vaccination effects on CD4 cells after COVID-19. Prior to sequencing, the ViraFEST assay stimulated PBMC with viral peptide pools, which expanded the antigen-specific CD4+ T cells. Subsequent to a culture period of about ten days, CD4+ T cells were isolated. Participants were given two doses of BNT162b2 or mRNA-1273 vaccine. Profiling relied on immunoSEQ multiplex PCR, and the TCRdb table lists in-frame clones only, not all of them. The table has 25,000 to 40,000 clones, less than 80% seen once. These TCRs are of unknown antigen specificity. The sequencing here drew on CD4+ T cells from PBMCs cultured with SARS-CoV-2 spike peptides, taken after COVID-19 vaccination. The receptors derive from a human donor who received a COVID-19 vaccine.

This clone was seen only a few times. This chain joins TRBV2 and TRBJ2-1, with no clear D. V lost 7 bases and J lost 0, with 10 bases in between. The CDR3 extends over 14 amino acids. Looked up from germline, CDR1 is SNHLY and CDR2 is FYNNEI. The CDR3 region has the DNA TGTGCCAGCACCACGCTGAGCTCCTACAATGAGCAGTTCTTC. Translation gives CASTTLSSYNEQFF. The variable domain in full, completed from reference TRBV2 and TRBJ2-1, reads EPEVTQTPSHQVTQMGQEVILRCVPISNHLYFYWYRQILGQKVEFLVSFYNNEISEKSEIFDDQFSVERPDGSNFTLKIRSTKLEDSAMYFCASTTLSSYNEQFFGPGTRLTVL.

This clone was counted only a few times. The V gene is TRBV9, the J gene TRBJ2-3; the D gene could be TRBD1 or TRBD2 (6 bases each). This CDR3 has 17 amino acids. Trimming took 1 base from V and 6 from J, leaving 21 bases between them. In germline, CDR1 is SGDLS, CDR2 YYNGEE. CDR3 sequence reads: CASSVMGRTAGGDTQYF. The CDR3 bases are TGTGCCAGCAGCGTAATGGGACGGACAGCCGGAGGGGATACGCAGTATTTT.

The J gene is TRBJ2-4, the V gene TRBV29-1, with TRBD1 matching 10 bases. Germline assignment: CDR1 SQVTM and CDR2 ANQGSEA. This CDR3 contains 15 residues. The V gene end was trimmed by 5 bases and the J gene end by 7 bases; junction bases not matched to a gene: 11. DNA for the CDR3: TGCAGCGTTCTTTCGACAGGGGGCTTTGGGAACATTCAGTACTTC. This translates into CSVLSTGGFGNIQYF.

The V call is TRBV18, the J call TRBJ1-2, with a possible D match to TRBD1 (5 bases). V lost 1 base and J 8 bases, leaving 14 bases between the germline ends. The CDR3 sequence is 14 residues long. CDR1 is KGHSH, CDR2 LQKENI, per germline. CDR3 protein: CASSPQDMAGGYTF. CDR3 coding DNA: TGTGCCAGCTCACCACAGGACATGGCGGGGGGCTACACCTTC.

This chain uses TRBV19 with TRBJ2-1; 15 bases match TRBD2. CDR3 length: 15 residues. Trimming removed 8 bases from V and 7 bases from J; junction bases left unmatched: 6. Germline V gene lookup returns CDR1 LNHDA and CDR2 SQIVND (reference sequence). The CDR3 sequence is CASGGLAGGENEQFF. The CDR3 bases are TGTGCCAGTGGAGGACTAGCGGGAGGGGAAAATGAGCAGTTCTTC.

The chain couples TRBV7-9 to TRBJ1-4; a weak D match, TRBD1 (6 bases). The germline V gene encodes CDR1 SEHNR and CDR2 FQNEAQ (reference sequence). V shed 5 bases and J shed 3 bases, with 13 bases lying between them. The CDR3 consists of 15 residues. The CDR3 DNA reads TGTGCCAGCAGCCAAGGGGGGATGGCTAATGAAAAACTGTTTTTT. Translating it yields CASSQGGMANEKLFF. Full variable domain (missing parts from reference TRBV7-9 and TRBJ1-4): DTGVSQNPRHKITKRGQNVTFRCDPISEHNRLYWYRQTLGQGPEFLTYFQNEAQLEKSRLLSDRFSAERPKGSFSTLEIQRTEQGDSAMYLCASSQGGMANEKLFFGSGTQLSVL.

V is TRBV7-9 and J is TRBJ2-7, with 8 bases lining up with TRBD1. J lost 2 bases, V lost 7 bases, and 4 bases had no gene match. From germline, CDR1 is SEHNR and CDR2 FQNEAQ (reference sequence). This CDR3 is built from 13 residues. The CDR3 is CASTQGATYEQYF. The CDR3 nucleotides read TGTGCCAGCACCCAGGGGGCCACCTACGAGCAGTACTTC.

CDR3 residues: CASSRGGTAYEQYF. The CDR3 nucleotides are TGTGCCAGTAGTCGAGGGGGGACAGCCTACGAGCAGTACTTC. The chain recombines TRBV19 with TRBJ2-7, with D perhaps TRBD1 (7 bases). Trimming took off 5 bases at V and 2 bases at J, with 13 bases between the two ends. Germline values: CDR1 LNHDA, CDR2 SQIVND (reference sequence). The CDR3 extends over 14 amino acids.

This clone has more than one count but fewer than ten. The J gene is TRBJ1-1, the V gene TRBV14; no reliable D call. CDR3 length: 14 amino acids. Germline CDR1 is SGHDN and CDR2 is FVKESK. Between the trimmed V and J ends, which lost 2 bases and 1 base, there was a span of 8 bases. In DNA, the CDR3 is TGTGCCAGCAGCCAATATCTGGAGAACACTGAAGCTTTCTTT. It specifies CASSQYLENTEAFF.

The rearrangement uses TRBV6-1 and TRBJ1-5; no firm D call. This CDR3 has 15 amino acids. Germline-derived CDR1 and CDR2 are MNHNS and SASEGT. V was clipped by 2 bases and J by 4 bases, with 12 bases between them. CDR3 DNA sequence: TGTGCCAGCAGTGAACCAGGTCGGGGAAATCAGCCCCAGCATTTT. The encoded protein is CASSEPGRGNQPQHF.

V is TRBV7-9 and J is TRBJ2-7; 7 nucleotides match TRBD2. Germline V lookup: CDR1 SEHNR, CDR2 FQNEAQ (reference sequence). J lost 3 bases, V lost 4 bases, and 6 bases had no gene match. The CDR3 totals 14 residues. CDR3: CASSSQGGGYEQYF. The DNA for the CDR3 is TGTGCCAGCAGCTCTCAGGGCGGGGGCTACGAGCAGTACTTC. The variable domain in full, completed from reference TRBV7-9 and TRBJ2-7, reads DTGVSQNPRHKITKRGQNVTFRCDPISEHNRLYWYRQTLGQGPEFLTYFQNEAQLEKSRLLSDRFSAERPKGSFSTLEIQRTEQGDSAMYLCASSSQGGGYEQYFGPGTRLTVT.

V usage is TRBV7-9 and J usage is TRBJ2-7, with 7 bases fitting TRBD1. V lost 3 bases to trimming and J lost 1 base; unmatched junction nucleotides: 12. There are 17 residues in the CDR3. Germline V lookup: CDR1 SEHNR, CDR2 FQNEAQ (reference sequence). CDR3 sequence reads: CASSFGLGAGGSYEQYF. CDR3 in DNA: TGTGCCAGCAGCTTCGGTCTGGGGGCAGGGGGTTCCTACGAGCAGTACTTC.

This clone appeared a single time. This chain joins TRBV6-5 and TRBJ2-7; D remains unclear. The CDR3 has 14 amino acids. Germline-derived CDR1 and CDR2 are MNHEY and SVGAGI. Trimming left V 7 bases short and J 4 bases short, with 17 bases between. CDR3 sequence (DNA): TGTGCCAGCATTACGAATCAAGGGTTGTACGAGCAGTACTTC. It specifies CASITNQGLYEQYF.

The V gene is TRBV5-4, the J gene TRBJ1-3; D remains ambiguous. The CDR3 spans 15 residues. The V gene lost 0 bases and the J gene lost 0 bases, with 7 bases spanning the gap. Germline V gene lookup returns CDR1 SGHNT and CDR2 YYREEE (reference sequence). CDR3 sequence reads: CASSLDGRSGNTIYF. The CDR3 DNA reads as TGTGCCAGCAGCTTGGACGGACGCTCTGGAAACACCATATATTTT.

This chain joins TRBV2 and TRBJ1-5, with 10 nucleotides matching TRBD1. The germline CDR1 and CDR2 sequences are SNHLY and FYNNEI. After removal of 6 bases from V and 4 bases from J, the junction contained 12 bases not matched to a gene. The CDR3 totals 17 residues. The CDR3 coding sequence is TGTGCCAGCAGCACACCTTCCGGGACAGGGGTAAATCAGCCCCAGCATTTT. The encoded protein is CASSTPSGTGVNQPQHF.

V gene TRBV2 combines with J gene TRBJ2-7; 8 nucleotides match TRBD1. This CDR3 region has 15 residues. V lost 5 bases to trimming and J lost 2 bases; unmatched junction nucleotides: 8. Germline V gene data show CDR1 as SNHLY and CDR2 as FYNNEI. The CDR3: CASSRTGGLPYEQYF. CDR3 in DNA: TGTGCCAGCAGTCGAACAGGGGGACTCCCCTACGAGCAGTACTTC.

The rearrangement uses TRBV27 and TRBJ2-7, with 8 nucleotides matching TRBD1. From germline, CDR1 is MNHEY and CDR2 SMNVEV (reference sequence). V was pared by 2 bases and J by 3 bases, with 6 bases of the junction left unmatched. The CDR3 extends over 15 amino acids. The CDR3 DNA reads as TGTGCCAGCAGTTTACCGGGACAGGTCGTCTACGAGCAGTACTTC. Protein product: CASSLPGQVVYEQYF.

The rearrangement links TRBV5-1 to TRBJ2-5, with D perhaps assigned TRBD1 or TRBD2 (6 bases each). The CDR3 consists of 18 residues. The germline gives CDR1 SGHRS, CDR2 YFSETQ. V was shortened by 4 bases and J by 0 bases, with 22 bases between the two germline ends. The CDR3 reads CASSRQWSGGGNQETQYF. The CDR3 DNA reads TGCGCCAGCAGCCGCCAATGGTCTGGGGGCGGGAACCAAGAGACCCAGTACTTC.

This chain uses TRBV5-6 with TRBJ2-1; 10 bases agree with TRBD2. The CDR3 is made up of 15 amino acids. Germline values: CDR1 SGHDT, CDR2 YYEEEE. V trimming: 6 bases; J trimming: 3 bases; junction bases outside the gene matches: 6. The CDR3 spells CASIRTSGVYNEQFF. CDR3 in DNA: TGTGCCAGCATCAGGACTAGCGGAGTCTACAATGAGCAGTTCTTC.

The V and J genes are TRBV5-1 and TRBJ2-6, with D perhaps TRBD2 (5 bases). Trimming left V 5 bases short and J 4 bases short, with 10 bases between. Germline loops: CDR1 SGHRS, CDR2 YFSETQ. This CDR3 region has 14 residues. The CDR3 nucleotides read TGCGCCAGCAGGGGGAGCTCCGGGGCCAACGTCCTGACTTTC. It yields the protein CASRGSSGANVLTF.

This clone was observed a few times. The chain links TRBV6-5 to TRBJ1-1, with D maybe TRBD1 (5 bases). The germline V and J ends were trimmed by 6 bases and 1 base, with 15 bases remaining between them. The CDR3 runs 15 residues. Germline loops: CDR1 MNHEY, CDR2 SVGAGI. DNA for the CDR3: TGTGCCAGCAGCCGGAGCGGGACGGCGAACACTGAAGCTTTCTTT. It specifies CASSRSGTANTEAFF.

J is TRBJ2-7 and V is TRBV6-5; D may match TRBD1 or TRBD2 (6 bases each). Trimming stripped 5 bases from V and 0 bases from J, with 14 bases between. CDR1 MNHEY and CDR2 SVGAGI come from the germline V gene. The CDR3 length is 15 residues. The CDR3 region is CASSTRGGPSYEQYF. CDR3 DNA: TGTGCCAGCAGTACCCGAGGGGGGCCCTCCTACGAGCAGTACTTC.

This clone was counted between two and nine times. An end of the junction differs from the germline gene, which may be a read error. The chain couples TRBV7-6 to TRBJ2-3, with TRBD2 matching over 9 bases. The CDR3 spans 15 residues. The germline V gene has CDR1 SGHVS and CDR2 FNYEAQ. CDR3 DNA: TGTGCCAGCAGGTTAGCGGGGGCTAGCACAGATACGCAGTATTTT. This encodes CASRLAGASTDTQYF.

CDR3 coding DNA: TGTGCCAGCAGTGCGGGACTAGCGGGGTCCAATGAGCAGTTCTTC. Translation: CASSAGLAGSNEQFF. The rearrangement joins TRBV6-4 to TRBJ2-1; the match to TRBD2 covers 13 bases. Germline trimming cut 4 bases from V and 6 bases from J; bases unmatched to any gene: 3. This CDR3 is 15 amino acids long. Germline V gene data show CDR1 as MRHNA and CDR2 as SNTAGT.

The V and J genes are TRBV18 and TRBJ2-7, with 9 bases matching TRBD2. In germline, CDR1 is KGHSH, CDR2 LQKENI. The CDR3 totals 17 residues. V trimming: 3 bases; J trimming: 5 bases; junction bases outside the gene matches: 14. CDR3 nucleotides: TGTGCCAGCTCACCGGCCGGGACTAGCTATATCCTCCACGAGCAGTACTTC. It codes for CASSPAGTSYILHEQYF.

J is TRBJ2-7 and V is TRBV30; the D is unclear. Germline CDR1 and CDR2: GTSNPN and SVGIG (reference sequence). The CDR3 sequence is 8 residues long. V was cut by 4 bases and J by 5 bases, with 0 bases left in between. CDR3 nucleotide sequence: TGTGCCTGGAACGAGCAGTACTTC. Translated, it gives CAWNEQYF.

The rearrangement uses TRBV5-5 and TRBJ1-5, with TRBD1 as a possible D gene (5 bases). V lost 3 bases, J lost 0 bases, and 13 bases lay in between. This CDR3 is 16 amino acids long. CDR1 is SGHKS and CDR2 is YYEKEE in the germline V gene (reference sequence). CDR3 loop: CASSWGEGTSNQPQHF. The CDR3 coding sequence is TGTGCCAGCAGCTGGGGGGAGGGGACTAGCAATCAGCCCCAGCATTTT.

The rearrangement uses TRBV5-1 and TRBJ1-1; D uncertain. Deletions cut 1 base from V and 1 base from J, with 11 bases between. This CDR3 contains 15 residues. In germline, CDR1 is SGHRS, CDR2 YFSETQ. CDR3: CASSLFLGKNTEAFF. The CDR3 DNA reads TGCGCCAGCAGCTTGTTTCTGGGGAAGAACACTGAAGCTTTCTTT.

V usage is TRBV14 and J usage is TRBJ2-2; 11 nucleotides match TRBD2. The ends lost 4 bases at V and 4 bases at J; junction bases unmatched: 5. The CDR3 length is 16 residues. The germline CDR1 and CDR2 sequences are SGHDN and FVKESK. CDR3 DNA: TGTGCCAGCAGCCGTCCGGGACTAGCGGTCACCGGGGAGCTGTTTTTT. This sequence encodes CASSRPGLAVTGELFF.

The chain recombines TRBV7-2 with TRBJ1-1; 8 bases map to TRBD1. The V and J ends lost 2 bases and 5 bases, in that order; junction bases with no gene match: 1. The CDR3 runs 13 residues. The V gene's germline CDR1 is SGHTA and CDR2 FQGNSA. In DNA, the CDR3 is TGTGCCAGCAGCTTATACAGGGGGACTGAAGCTTTCTTT. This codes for CASSLYRGTEAFF.

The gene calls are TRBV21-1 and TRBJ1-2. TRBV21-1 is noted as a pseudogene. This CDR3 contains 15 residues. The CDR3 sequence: CASSSPVRVNYGYTF. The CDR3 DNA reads TGTGCCAGCAGCTCTCCGGTAAGGGTGAACTATGGCTACACCTTC.